This T cell receptor (beta chain) came from a study of CD8 T cells in Susac syndrome. When the RNA was reverse transcribed, random hexamers were used with an input of roughly 0.45 to 1 ug. Each CDR3 protein is one row after TCRdb ran MiXCR on the immunoSEQ multiplex PCR reads. The sample consists of about 85,000 distinct CDR3 sequences, roughly 94% of them appearing once. The CDR3 contains 13 residues. Germline values: CDR1 SQVTM, CDR2 ANQGSEA. Trimming stripped 3 bases from V and 1 base from J, with 9 bases between. This sequence was found in a human donor with Susac syndrome. The V gene is TRBV29-1, the J gene TRBJ1-1; D remains ambiguous. Source material: CD8+ T cells from PBMCs. The DNA of the CDR3 is TGCAGCGTTGATGGGGTAACGAACACTGAAGCTTTCTTT. This codes for CSVDGVTNTEAFF.